This T cell receptor (beta chain) is drawn from a study of blood T cell repertoires in COVID-19. Study-wide background: The United States, Italy and Spain were the sources of the acute and convalescent COVID-19 samples. Nucleic acid was either cDNA or gDNA, and it came from T cells, B-cell-depleted T cells, or PBMCs.

This clone appeared once. Original data processing: The assay estimated nucleated cells by amplifying reference gene primers. Sequencing used immunoSEQ multiplex PCR; TCRdb keeps in-frame clones, though not all of them. V, J and clone size were drawn from that table, and D and trimming were deduced from the DNA. The sample records around 68,000 clones, nearly 90% being singletons. This CDR3 comprises 13 residues. Trimming removed 2 bases from V and 2 bases from J, with 7 bases in between. Germline V gives CDR1 SGHKS, CDR2 YYEKEE (reference sequence). The receptor's source is a middle-aged man with active COVID-19. Sequencing used peripheral blood. This chain connects TRBV5-5 to TRBJ1-1; D uncertain. In nucleotides, the CDR3 is TGTGCCAGCAGCTTCTATCCTAACACTGAAGCTTTCTTT. Translated: CASSFYPNTEAFF.